Sequencing of this T cell receptor (beta chain) was carried out in a study of cytomegalovirus exposure and HLA in healthy donors. Notes on the study in general: Equally common other TCR beta chains were less clonally expanded than HLA-associated ones, a later analysis found. For most TCR sequences rarity was the rule, although some public TCRs occurred in many donors.

Researchers ran the PCR with 60 Vbeta and 13 Jbeta primers. Repertoires were generated with immunoSEQ multiplex PCR, while TCRdb's copy carries only in-frame clones and drops some. The profile shows some 160,000 clones, 70% to 80% of them singletons. The CDR3 has 15 amino acids. CDR1 and CDR2 from the germline V gene are SGHDT and YYEEEE. Trimming at V came to 3 bases and at J to 6 bases, leaving 6 bases not matched to a gene. This clone showed up just once. Its cognate antigen is unknown. Source material: PBMCs. This sequence was found in a man aged 40-49 years in good health and CMV-seronegative. This chain connects TRBV5-6 to TRBJ2-1; 10 bases align to TRBD2. The CDR3 sequence: CASSWSGRVGNEQFF. The DNA of the CDR3 is TGTGCCAGCAGCTGGAGCGGGAGGGTAGGCAATGAGCAGTTCTTC.